This TCR beta chain was captured by sequencing in a study of blood T cell repertoires in COVID-19. Overall study: Sites across the United States, Italy and Spain contributed samples from acute and convalescent COVID-19. The analysed material was cDNA or gDNA that came from T cells, B-cell-depleted T cells, or PBMCs.

J gave up 8 bases and V 2 bases, and 8 bases lay outside the gene matches. The V gene's germline CDR1 is GTSNPN and CDR2 SVGIG (reference sequence). This CDR3 contains 14 residues. As originally analysed: Estimated nucleated cell counts came from reference gene primer amplification. The protocol was immunoSEQ multiplex PCR, while the TCRdb copy is restricted to in-frame clones and leaves out a portion. D and trimming were read from the DNA, whereas the V and J calls and clone size are those reported in that table. The data hold roughly 39,000 clones, with 70% to 90% observed a single time. This clonotype was sampled from a human donor in a cohort sampled during active COVID-19. The material sequenced was peripheral blood. This rearrangement joins TRBV30 to TRBJ2-4; TRBD2 matches at 8 bases. CDR3 coding DNA: TGTGCCTGGAGTTTCGCGGGGGGTAGGGACATTCAGTACTTC. Translated, it gives CAWSFAGGRDIQYF.